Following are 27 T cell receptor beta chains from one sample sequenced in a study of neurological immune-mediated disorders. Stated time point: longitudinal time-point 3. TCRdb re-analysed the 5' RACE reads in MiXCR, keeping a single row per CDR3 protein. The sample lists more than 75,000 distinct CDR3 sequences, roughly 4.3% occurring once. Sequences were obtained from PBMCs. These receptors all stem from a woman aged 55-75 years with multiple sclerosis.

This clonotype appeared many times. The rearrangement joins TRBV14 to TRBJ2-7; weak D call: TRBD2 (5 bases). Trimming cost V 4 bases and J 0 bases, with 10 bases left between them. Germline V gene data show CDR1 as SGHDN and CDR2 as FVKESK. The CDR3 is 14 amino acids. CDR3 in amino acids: CASSPWTLSYEQYF. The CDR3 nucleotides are TGTGCCAGCAGCCCTTGGACTCTCTCCTACGAGCAGTACTTC. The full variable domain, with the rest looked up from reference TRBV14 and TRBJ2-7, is EAGVTQFPSHSVIEKGQTVTLRCDPISGHDNLYWYRRVMGKEIKFLLHFVKESKQDESGMPNNRFLAERTGGTYSTLKVQPAELEDSGVYFCASSPWTLSYEQYFGPGTRLTVT.

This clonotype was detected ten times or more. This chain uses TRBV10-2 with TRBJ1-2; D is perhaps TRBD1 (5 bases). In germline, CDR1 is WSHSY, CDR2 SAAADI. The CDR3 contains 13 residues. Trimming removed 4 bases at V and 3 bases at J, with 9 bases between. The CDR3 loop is CASSGGGDYGYTF. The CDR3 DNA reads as TGCGCCAGCAGTGGGGGAGGGGACTATGGCTACACCTTC.

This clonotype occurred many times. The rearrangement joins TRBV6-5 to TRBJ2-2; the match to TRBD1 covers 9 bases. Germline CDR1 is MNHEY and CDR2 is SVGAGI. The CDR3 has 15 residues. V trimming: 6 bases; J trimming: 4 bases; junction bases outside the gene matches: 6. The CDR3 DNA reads TGTGCCAGCAGGATAACAGGGGGCTTCACCGGGGAGCTGTTTTTT. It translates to CASRITGGFTGELFF.

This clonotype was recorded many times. The CDR3 reads CSAIVGAISGYTF. Here the CDR3 DNA reads TGCAGTGCTATCGTAGGGGCTATTAGTGGCTACACCTTC. The chain is built from TRBV20-1 and TRBJ1-2, with a possible D match to TRBD1 (5 bases). The V end was cut by 4 bases, the J end by 7 bases, with 16 bases between. The CDR3 covers 13 residues. CDR1 and CDR2 from the germline V gene are DFQATT and SNEGSKA (reference sequence).

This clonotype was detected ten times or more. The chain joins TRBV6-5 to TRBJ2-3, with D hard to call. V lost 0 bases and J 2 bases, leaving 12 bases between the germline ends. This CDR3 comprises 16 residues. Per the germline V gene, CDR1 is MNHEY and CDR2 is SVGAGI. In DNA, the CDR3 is TGTGCCAGCAGTTACTCGGGGAAAACCACCACAGATACGCAGTATTTT. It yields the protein CASSYSGKTTTDTQYF.

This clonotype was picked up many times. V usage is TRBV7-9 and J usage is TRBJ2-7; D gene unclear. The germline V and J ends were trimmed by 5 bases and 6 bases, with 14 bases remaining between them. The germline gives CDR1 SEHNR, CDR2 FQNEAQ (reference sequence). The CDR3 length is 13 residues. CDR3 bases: TGTGCCAGCAGCGAGAGAAGGGTTGGCGAGCAGTACTTC. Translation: CASSERRVGEQYF.

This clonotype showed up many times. The CDR3 DNA is TGCAGCGTCGCCGGGGGACCAGATACGCAGTATTTT. This translates into CSVAGGPDTQYF. This chain joins TRBV29-1 and TRBJ2-3; D possibly corresponds to TRBD2 (6 bases). With 6 bases removed from V and 4 bases from J, the gap between germline ends came to 11 bases. Germline V gives CDR1 SQVTM, CDR2 ANQGSEA. This CDR3 is built from 12 residues.

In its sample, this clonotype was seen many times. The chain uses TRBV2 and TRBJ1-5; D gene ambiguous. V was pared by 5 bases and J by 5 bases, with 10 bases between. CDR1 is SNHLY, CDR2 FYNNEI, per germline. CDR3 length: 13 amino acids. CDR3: CASSSQIHQPQHF. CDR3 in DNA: TGTGCCAGCAGTTCACAGATTCATCAGCCCCAGCATTTT. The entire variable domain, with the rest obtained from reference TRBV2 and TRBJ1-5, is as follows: EPEVTQTPSHQVTQMGQEVILRCVPISNHLYFYWYRQILGQKVEFLVSFYNNEISEKSEIFDDQFSVERPDGSNFTLKIRSTKLEDSAMYFCASSSQIHQPQHFGDGTRLSIL.

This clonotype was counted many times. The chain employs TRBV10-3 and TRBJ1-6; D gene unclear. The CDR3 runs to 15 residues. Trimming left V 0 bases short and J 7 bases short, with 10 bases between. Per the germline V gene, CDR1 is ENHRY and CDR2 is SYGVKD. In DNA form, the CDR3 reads TGTGCCATCAGTGAGTCGGCCGCGGCCAATTCACCCCTCCACTTT. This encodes CAISESAAANSPLHF.

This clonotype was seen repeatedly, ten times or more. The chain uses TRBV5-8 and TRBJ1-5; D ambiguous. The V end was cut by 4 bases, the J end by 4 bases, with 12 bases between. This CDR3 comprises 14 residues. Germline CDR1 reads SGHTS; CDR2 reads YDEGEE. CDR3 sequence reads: CASSPGRMNQPQHF. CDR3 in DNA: TGTGCCAGCAGCCCCGGACGGATGAATCAGCCCCAGCATTTT.

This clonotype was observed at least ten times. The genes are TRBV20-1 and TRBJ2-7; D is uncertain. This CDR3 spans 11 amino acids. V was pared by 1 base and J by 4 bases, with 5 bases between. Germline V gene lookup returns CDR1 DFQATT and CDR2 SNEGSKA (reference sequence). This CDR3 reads CSARGRYEQYF. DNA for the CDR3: TGCAGTGCTAGAGGACGATACGAGCAGTACTTC.

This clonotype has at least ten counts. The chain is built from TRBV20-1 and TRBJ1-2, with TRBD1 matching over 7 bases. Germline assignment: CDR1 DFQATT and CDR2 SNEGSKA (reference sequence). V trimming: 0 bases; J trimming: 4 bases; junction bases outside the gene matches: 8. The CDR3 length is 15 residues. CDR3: CSARDKTGLFYGYTF. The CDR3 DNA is TGCAGTGCTAGAGATAAGACAGGGTTGTTCTATGGCTACACCTTC.

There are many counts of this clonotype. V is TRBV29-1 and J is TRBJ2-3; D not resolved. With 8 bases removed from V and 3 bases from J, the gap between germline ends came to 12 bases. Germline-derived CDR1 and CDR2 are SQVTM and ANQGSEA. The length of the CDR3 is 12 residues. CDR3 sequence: CSPAVATDTQYF. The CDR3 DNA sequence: TGCAGCCCGGCCGTGGCGACAGATACGCAGTATTTT.

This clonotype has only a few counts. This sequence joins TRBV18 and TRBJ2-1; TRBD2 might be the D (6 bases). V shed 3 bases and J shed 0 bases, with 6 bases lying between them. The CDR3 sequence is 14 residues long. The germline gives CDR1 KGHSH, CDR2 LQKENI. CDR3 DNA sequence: TGTGCCAGCTCACCGGGGGGCTCCTACAATGAGCAGTTCTTC. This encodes CASSPGGSYNEQFF.

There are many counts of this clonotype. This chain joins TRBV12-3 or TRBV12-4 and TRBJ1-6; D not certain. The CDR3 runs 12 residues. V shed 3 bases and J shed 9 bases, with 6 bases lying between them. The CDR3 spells CASSFGFSPLHF. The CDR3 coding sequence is TGTGCCAGCAGTTTTGGGTTTTCACCCCTCCACTTT.

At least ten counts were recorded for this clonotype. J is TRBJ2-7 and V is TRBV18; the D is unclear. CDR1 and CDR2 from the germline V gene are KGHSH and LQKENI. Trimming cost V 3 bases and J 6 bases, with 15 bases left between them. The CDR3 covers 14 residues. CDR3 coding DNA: TGTGCCAGCTCACCGGGAAGGACGACCGGCGAGCAGTACTTC. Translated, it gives CASSPGRTTGEQYF.

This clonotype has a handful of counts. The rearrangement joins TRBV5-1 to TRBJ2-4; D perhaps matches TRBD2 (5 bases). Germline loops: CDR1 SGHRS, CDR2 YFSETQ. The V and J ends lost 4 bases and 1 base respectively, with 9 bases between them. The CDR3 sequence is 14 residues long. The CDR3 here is CASSVGDAKNIQYF. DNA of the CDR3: TGCGCCAGCAGCGTCGGGGATGCCAAAAACATTCAGTACTTC. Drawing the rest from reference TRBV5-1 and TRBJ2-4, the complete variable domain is KAGVTQTPRYLIKTRGQQVTLSCSPISGHRSVSWYQQTPGQGLQFLFEYFSETQRNKGNFPGRFSGRQFSNSRSEMNVSTLELGDSALYLCASSVGDAKNIQYFGAGTRLSVL.

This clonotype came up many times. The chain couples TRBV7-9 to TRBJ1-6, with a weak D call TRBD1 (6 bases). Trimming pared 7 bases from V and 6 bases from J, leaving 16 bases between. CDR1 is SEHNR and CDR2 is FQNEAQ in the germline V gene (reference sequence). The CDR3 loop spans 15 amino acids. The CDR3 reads CASTQTTGPNSPLHF. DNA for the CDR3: TGTGCCAGCACCCAAACGACAGGCCCTAATTCACCCCTCCACTTT.

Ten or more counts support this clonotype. The CDR3 coding sequence is TGTGCCAGCAGCTTGTTCGGGACGAACACCGGGGAGCTGTTTTTT. It is translated as CASSLFGTNTGELFF. V gene TRBV5-6 combines with J gene TRBJ2-2; possibly TRBD2 for D (5 bases). There are 15 residues in the CDR3. The germline V gene has CDR1 SGHDT and CDR2 YYEEEE. Deletions cut 1 base from V and 0 bases from J, with 7 bases between.

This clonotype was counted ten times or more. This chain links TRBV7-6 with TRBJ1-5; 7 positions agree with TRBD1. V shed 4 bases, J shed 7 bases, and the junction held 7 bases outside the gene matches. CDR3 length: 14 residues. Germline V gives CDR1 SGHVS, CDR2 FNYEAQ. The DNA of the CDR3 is TGTGCCAGCAGCTCACAGGGGTGGGAGCAGCCCCAGCATTTT. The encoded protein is CASSSQGWEQPQHF. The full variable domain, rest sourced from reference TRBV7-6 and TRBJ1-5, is GAGVSQSPRYKVTKRGQDVALRCDPISGHVSLYWYRQALGQGPEFLTYFNYEAQQDKSGLPNDRFSAERPEGSISTLTIQRTEQRDSAMYRCASSSQGWEQPQHFGDGTRLSIL.

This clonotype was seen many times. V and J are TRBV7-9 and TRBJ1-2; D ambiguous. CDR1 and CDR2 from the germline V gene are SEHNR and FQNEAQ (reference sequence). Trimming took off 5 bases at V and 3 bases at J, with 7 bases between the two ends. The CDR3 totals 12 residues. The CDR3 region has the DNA TGTGCCAGCAGCCTATGGTACTATGGCTACACCTTC. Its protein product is CASSLWYYGYTF.

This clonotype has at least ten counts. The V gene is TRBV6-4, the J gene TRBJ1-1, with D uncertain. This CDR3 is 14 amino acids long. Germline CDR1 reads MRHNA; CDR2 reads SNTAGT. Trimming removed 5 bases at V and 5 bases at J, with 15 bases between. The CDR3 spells CASSSQFGGTEAFF. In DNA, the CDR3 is TGTGCCAGCAGTAGCCAATTCGGTGGGACTGAAGCTTTCTTT.

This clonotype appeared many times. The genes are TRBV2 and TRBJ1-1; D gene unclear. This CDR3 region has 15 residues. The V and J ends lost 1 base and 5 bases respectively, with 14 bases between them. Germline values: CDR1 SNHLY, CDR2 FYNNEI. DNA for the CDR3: TGTGCCAGCAGTGAAGGAATGGGTAGGGTGACTGAAGCTTTCTTT. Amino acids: CASSEGMGRVTEAFF.

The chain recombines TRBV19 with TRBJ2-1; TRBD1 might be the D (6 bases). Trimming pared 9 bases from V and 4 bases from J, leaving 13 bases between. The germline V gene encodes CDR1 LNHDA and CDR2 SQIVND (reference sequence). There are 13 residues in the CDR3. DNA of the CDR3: TGTGCCAGCAGAAGACAGGAATACAATGAGCAGTTCTTC. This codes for CASRRQEYNEQFF. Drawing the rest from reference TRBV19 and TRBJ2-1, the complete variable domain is DGGITQSPKYLFRKEGQNVTLSCEQNLNHDAMYWYRQDPGQGLRLIYYSQIVNDFQKGDIAEGYSVSREKKESFPLTVTSAQKNPTAFYLCASRRQEYNEQFFGPGTRLTVL.

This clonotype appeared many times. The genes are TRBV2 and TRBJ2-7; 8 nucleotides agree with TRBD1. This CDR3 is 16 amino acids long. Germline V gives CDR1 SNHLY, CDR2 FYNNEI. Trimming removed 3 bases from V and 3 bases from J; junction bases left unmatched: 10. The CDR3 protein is CASSESRGQGYYEQYF. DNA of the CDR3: TGTGCCAGCAGTGAGTCTCGTGGACAGGGATACTACGAGCAGTACTTC.

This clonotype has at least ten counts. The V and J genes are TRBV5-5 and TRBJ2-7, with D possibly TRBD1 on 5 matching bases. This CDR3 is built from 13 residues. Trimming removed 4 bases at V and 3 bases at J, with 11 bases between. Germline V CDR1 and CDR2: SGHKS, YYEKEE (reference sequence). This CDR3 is CASSLRQNYEQYF. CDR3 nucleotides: TGTGCCAGCAGCCTAAGACAGAACTACGAGCAGTACTTC.

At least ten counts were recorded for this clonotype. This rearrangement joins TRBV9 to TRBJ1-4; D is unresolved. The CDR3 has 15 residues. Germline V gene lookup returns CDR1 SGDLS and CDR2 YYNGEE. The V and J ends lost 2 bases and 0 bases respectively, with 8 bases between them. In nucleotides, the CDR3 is TGTGCCAGCAGCGTCGATGCCTCAACTAATGAAAAACTGTTTTTT. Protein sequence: CASSVDASTNEKLFF.